This T cell receptor (beta chain) was observed in a study of T cells in Graves' hyperthyroidism and ophthalmopathy. This clonotype was seen ten or more times. Trimming cost V 4 bases and J 4 bases, with 8 bases left between them. The V gene's germline CDR1 is MNHEY and CDR2 SMNVEV (reference sequence). The CDR3 extends over 13 amino acids. The investigators amplified TCR beta CDR3 regions from RNA transcripts. HTBI primers were employed in a first-round RT-PCR of the TCR CDR3. TCRdb re-called the multiplex PCR reads with MiXCR, one entry per CDR3 protein. The sample has around 100,000 distinct CDR3 sequences, 47% seen once.

The sample comprised blood. This sequence was found in a man aged 35-49 years with Graves' hyperthyroidism. The chain uses TRBV27 and TRBJ2-1; either TRBD1 or TRBD2 may fit D (6 bases each). CDR3 residues: CASSWGAYNEQFF. The CDR3 region has the DNA TGTGCCAGCAGTTGGGGGGCGTACAATGAGCAGTTCTTC.